These 15 T cell receptor beta chains originate from one sample sequenced in a study of T cell repertoires in cytomegalovirus infection. Antigens for these TCRs are unknown. TCRdb processed the reads anew with MiXCR; each CDR3 protein has one entry. The data hold roughly 350,000 distinct CDR3 sequences, with roughly a third observed a single time. This specimen consisted of cultured PBMCs, obtained from culture after CMV antigen stimulation. The origin of the receptors is a human donor in good health (CMV status not recorded). Some clones in this sample may be carry-over from other donors' samples.

The chain uses TRBV6-2 or TRBV6-3 and TRBJ1-4; D is perhaps TRBD1 (5 bases). Looked up from germline, CDR1 is MNHEY and CDR2 is SVGEGT. CDR3 length: 15 residues. With 2 bases removed from V and 0 bases from J, the gap between germline ends came to 7 bases. CDR3 residues: CASSYGAATNEKLFF. The CDR3, as DNA: TGTGCCAGCAGTTACGGGGCGGCAACTAATGAAAAACTGTTTTTT.

The rearrangement joins TRBV24-1 to TRBJ2-5; TRBD2 matches 8 bases. CDR3 length: 16 residues. J gave up 5 bases and V 5 bases, and 12 bases lay outside the gene matches. The V gene's germline CDR1 is KGHDR and CDR2 SFDVKD. The CDR3 sequence is CATSAGGGVARETQYF. CDR3 in DNA: TGTGCCACCAGTGCGGGGGGGGGAGTTGCCCGTGAGACCCAGTACTTC.

This clonotype was counted between two and nine times. This chain joins TRBV27 and TRBJ1-1; no clear D. The CDR3 totals 14 residues. The germline V gene encodes CDR1 MNHEY and CDR2 SMNVEV (reference sequence). Trimming pared 0 bases from V and 0 bases from J, leaving 5 bases between. The CDR3 coding sequence is TGTGCCAGCAGTTTATCGACACTGAACACTGAAGCTTTCTTT. It is translated as CASSLSTLNTEAFF.

This clonotype came up many times. The chain has TRBV7-2 and TRBJ2-7; 9 positions match TRBD1. Germline CDR1 reads SGHTA; CDR2 reads FQGNSA. This CDR3 comprises 14 residues. V gave up 4 bases and J gave up 4 bases; unmatched junction bases: 5. The CDR3 DNA reads as TGTGCCAGCAGCTCACCGGGACAGGGTTACGAGCAGTACTTC. It specifies CASSSPGQGYEQYF.

In its sample, this clonotype was seen once. The CDR3 spells CASSPLSGARSGNTIYF. The CDR3 nucleotides are TGTGCCAGCAGCCCCCTGTCGGGGGCTCGCTCTGGAAACACCATATATTTT. This chain connects TRBV6-1 to TRBJ1-3; tentative D call: TRBD1 (6 bases). From germline, CDR1 is MNHNS and CDR2 SASEGT. This CDR3 region has 17 residues. The germline V and J ends were trimmed by 6 bases and 0 bases, with 18 bases remaining between them.

This clonotype has only a few counts. J is TRBJ2-1 and V is TRBV20-1; TRBD2 matches 8 bases. J lost 8 bases, V lost 1 base, and 10 bases had no gene match. This CDR3 is built from 15 residues. Germline values: CDR1 DFQATT, CDR2 SNEGSKA (reference sequence). The DNA of the CDR3 is TGCAGTGCTAGAGTACAAGCGGGAGAAGCGTATGAGCAGTTCTTC. Translated, it gives CSARVQAGEAYEQFF.

This rearrangement joins TRBV29-1 to TRBJ2-5; no clear D. This CDR3 comprises 13 residues. Per germline, CDR1 SQVTM and CDR2 ANQGSEA. The ends were cut back, 4 bases at V and 2 bases at J, with 11 bases in the middle. The CDR3 DNA follows: TGCAGCGTTGTGGCCGATGGACAAGAGACCCAGTACTTC. Encoded protein: CSVVADGQETQYF.

The genes are TRBV27 and TRBJ1-4; D gene unclear. The germline V gene encodes CDR1 MNHEY and CDR2 SMNVEV (reference sequence). CDR3 length: 13 residues. V was cut by 2 bases and J by 5 bases, with 6 bases left in between. In DNA form, the CDR3 reads TGTGCCAGCAGTTTACTTGGGAATGAAAAACTGTTTTTT. Its translation is CASSLLGNEKLFF.

V is TRBV7-2 and J is TRBJ1-6; D gene unclear. Looked up from germline, CDR1 is SGHTA and CDR2 is FQGNSA. The CDR3 length is 15 residues. V lost 0 bases to trimming and J lost 10 bases, with 13 bases between them. The DNA of the CDR3 is TGTGCCAGCAGCTTAGCACCTGGGGTGAAATCACCCCTCCACTTT. Translation: CASSLAPGVKSPLHF.

The chain links TRBV6-1 to TRBJ2-7; TRBD2 matches at 8 bases. V lost 6 bases to trimming and J lost 7 bases; unmatched junction nucleotides: 11. The CDR3 runs to 14 residues. CDR1 and CDR2 from the germline V gene are MNHNS and SASEGT. CDR3 amino acids: CASSPSGFTEEQYF. For the CDR3, the DNA is TGTGCCAGCAGCCCTAGCGGGTTTACGGAAGAGCAGTACTTC.

This clonotype was detected only a few times. This chain links TRBV7-3 with TRBJ2-7, with D perhaps TRBD1 (5 bases). The CDR3 runs to 15 residues. Germline V gene lookup returns CDR1 SGHTA and CDR2 FQGTGA. Trimming removed 0 bases from V and 5 bases from J, with 14 bases in between. CDR3 loop: CASSLTGAEFHEQYF. Here the CDR3 DNA reads TGTGCCAGCAGCTTAACAGGGGCGGAATTCCACGAGCAGTACTTC. Complete variable domain (other parts from reference TRBV7-3 and TRBJ2-7): GAGVSQTPSNKVTEKGKYVELRCDPISGHTALYWYRQSLGQGPEFLIYFQGTGAADDSGLPNDRFFAVRPEGSVSTLKIQRTERGDSAVYLCASSLTGAEFHEQYFGPGTRLTVT.

The chain links TRBV7-3 to TRBJ2-2; unclear D gene. This CDR3 comprises 13 residues. CDR1 is SGHTA, CDR2 FQGTGA, per germline. The V end was cut by 5 bases, the J end by 6 bases, with 10 bases between. The CDR3 region is CASSPSYAGELFF. The CDR3 region has the DNA TGTGCCAGCAGCCCATCCTACGCCGGGGAGCTGTTTTTT.

V gene TRBV28 combines with J gene TRBJ2-2, with 11 bases aligning to TRBD2. V lost 8 bases to trimming and J lost 4 bases; unmatched junction nucleotides: 9. The length of the CDR3 is 16 residues. Germline CDR1 is MDHEN and CDR2 is SYDVKM. The CDR3 DNA is TGTGCCAGCGCTCTTGTTGGACTAGCGGGCACCGGGGAGCTGTTTTTT. Its protein is CASALVGLAGTGELFF.

The rearrangement uses TRBV10-3 and TRBJ2-3; D may correspond to TRBD1 or TRBD2 (5 bases each). Germline CDR1 ENHRY, CDR2 SYGVKD. The CDR3 has 16 residues. With 0 bases removed from V and 1 base from J, the gap between germline ends came to 11 bases. The CDR3 spells CAISESVGERTDTQYF. CDR3 bases: TGTGCCATCAGTGAGTCGGTGGGGGAACGCACAGATACGCAGTATTTT.

In its sample, this clonotype was seen many times. This chain joins TRBV7-2 and TRBJ2-1; 13 bases match TRBD2. Per the germline V gene, CDR1 is SGHTA and CDR2 is FQGNSA. The CDR3 spans 17 residues. The ends lost 4 bases at V and 9 bases at J; junction bases unmatched: 12. CDR3: CASSSPPGTSGTGEQFF. The CDR3 nucleotides read TGTGCCAGCAGCTCACCACCCGGGACTAGCGGGACGGGTGAGCAGTTCTTC.